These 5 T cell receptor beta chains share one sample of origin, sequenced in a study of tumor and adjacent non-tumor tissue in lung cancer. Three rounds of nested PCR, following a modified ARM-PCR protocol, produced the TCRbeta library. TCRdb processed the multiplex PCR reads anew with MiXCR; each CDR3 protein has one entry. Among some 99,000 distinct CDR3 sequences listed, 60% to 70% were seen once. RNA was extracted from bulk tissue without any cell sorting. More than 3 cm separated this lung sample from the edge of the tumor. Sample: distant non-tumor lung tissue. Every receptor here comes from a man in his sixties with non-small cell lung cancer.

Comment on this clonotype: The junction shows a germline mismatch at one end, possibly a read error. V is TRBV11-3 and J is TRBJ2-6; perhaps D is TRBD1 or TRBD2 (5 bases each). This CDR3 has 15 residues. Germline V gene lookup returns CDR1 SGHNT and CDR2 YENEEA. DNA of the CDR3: TGCGCCAGCAGCCAACAGAGTTCTGGGGGCAACGTCCTGACTTTC. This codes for CASSQQSSGGNVLTF.

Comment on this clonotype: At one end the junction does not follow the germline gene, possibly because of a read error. CDR3 bases: TGTCCCAGCAGTTCGACTAACTATGGCTACACCTTC. This sequence encodes CPSSSTNYGYTF. The chain combines TRBV12-3 or TRBV12-4 with TRBJ1-2, with D unclear. The CDR3 extends over 12 amino acids.

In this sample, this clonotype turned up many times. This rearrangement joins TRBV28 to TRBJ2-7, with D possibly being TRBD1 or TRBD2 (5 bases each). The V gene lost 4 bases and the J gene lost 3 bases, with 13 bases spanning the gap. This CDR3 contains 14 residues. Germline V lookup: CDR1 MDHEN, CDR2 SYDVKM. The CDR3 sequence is CASSSGALFYEQYF. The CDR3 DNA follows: TGTGCCAGCAGTTCCGGGGCCCTATTCTACGAGCAGTACTTC.

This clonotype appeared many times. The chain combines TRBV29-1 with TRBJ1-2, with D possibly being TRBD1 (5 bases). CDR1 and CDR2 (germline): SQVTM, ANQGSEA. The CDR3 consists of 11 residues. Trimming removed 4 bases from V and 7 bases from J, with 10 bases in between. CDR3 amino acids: CSVAAGFGYTF. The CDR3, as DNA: TGCAGCGTTGCGGCAGGGTTTGGCTACACCTTC.

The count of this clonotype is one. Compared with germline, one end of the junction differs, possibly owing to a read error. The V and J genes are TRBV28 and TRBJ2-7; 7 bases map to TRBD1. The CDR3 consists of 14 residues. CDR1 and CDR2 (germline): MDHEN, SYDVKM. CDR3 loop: CAGSTRDSTYEQYF. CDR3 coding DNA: TGTGCCGGCAGTACTAGGGACAGTACCTACGAGCAGTACTTC. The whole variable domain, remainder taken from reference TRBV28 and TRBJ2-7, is DVKVTQSSRYLVKRTGEKVFLECVQDMDHENMFWYRQDPGLGLRLIYFSYDVKMKEKGDIPEGYSVSREKKERFSLILESASTNQTSMYLCAGSTRDSTYEQYFGPGTRLTVT.